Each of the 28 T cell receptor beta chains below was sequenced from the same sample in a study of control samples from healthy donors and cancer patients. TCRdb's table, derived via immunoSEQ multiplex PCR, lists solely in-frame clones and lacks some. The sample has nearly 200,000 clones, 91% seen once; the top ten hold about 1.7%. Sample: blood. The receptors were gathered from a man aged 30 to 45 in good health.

The CDR3, as DNA: TGTGCCAGTAGTCTCCCCTTGACAGGCTCCTATAATTCACCCCTCCACTTT. Translation: CASSLPLTGSYNSPLHF. This chain joins TRBV19 and TRBJ1-6, with D tentatively TRBD1 (6 bases). Germline CDR1 and CDR2: LNHDA and SQIVND (reference sequence). This CDR3 contains 17 residues. The V gene lost 5 bases and the J gene lost 0 bases, with 14 bases spanning the gap.

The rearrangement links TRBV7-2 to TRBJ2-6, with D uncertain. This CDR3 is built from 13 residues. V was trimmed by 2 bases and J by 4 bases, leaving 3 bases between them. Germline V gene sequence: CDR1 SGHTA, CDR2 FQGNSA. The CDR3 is CASSLPGANVLTF. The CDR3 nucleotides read TGTGCCAGCAGCTTACCCGGGGCCAACGTCCTGACTTTC. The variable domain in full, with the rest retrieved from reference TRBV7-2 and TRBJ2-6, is GAGVSQSPSNKVTEKGKDVELRCDPISGHTALYWYRQSLGQGLEFLIYFQGNSAPDKSGLPSDRFSAERTGGSVSTLTIQRTQQEDSAVYLCASSLPGANVLTFGAGSRLTVL.

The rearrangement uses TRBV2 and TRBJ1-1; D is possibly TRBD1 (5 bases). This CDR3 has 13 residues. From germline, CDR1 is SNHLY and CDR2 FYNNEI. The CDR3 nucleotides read TGTGCTAGGGTCGGGGGTTTGAACACTGAAGCTTTCTTT. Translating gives CARVGGLNTEAFF.

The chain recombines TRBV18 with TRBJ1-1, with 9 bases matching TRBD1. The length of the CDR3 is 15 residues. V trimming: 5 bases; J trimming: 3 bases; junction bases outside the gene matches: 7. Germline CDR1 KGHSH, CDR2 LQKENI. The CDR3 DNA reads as TGTGCCAGCTCATCCCCGGGACAGGGTGACACTGAAGCTTTCTTT. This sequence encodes CASSSPGQGDTEAFF.

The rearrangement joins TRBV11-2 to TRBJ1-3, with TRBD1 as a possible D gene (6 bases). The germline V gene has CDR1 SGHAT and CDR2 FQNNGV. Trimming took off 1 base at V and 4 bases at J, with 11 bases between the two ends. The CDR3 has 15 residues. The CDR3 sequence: CASSLVFGGGNTIYF. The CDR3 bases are TGTGCCAGCAGCTTAGTGTTCGGGGGCGGAAACACCATATATTTT.

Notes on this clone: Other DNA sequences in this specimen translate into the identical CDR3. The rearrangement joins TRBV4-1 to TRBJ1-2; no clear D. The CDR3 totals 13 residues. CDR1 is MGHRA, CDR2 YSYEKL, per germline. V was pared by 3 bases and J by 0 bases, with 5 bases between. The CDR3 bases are TGCGCCAGCAGCCAGAGAGCTAACTATGGCTACACCTTC. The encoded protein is CASSQRANYGYTF.

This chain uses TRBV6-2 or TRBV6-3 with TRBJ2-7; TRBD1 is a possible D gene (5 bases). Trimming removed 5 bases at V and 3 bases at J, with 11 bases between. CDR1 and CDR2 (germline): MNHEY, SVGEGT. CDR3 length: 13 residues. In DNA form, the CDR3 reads TGTGCCAGCAGTAGGGGCCCGAGCTACGAGCAGTACTTC. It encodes CASSRGPSYEQYF.

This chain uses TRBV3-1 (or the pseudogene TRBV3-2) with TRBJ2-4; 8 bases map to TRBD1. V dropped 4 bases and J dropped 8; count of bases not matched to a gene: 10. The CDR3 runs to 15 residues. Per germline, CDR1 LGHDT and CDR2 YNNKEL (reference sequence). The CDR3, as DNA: TGTGCCAGCAGCCTTTGGACAGGGAATGAGGACATTCAGTACTTC. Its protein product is CASSLWTGNEDIQYF.

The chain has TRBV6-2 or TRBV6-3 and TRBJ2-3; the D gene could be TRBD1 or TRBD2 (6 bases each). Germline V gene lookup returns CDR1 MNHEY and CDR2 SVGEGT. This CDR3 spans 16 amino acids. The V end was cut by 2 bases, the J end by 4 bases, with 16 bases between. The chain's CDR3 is CASSYGTSGGPDTQYF. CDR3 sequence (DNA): TGTGCCAGCAGTTACGGTACATCCGGGGGCCCAGATACGCAGTATTTT.

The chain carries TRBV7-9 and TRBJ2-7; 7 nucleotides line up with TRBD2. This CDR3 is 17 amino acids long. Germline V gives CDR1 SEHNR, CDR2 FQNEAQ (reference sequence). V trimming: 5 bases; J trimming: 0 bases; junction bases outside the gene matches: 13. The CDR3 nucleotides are TGTGCCAGCAGCGCAACCGTGGGGGGGTCTATCTCCTACGAGCAGTACTTC. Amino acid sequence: CASSATVGGSISYEQYF.

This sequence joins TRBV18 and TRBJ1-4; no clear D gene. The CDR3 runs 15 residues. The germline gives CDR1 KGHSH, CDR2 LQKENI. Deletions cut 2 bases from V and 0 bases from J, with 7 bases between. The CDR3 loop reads CASSPFFATNEKLFF. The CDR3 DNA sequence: TGTGCCAGCTCACCATTTTTTGCAACTAATGAAAAACTGTTTTTT.

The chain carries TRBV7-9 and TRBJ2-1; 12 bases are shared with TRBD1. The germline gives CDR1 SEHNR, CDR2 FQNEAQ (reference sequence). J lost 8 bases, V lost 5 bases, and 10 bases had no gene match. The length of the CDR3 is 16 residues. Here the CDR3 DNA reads TGTGCCAGCAGCCAGGGCGGGGACAGGGGGCTCCATGAGCAGTTCTTC. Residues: CASSQGGDRGLHEQFF.

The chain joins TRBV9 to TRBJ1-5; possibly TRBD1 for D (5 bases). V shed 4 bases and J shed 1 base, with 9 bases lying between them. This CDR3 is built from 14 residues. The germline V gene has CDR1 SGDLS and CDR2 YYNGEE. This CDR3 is CASSPGGSNQPQHF. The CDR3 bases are TGTGCCAGCAGCCCCGGGGGAAGCAATCAGCCCCAGCATTTT.

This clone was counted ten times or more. The CDR3 nucleotides are TGTGCCAGCAGCTTTATGCGGGGACCTTATAATTCACCCCTCCACTTT. It encodes CASSFMRGPYNSPLHF. The J gene is TRBJ1-6, the V gene TRBV5-8; possibly TRBD1 for D (5 bases). V was trimmed by 2 bases and J by 4 bases, leaving 13 bases between them. CDR1 and CDR2 from the germline V gene are SGHTS and YDEGEE. The CDR3 is 16 residues long.

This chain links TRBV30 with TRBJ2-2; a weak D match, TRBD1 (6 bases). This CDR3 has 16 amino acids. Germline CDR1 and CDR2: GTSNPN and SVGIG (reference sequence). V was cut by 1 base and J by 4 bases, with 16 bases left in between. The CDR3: CAWSGDKGWGTGELFF. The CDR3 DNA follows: TGTGCCTGGAGTGGGGACAAGGGGTGGGGCACCGGGGAGCTGTTTTTT.

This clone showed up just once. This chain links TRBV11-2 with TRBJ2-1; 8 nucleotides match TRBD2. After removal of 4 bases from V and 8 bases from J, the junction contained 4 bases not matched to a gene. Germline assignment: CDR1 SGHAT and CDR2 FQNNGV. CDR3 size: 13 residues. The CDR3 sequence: CASSSGLVDEQFF. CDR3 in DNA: TGTGCCAGCAGCTCGGGACTAGTGGATGAGCAGTTCTTC.

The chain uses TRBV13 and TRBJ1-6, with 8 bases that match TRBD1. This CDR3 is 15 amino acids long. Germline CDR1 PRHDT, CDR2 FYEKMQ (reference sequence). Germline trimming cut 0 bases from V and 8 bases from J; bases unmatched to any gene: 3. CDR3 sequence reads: CASSLGETGDSPLHF. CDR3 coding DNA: TGTGCCAGCAGCTTAGGGGAGACAGGGGATTCACCCCTCCACTTT. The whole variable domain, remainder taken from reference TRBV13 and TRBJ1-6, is AAGVIQSPRHLIKEKRETATLKCYPIPRHDTVYWYQQGPGQDPQFLISFYEKMQSDKGSIPDRFSAQQFSDYHSELNMSSLELGDSALYFCASSLGETGDSPLHFGNGTRLTVT.

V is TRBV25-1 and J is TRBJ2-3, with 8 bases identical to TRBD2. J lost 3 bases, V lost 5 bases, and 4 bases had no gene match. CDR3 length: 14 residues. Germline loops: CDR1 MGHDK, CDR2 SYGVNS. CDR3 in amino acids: CASSRGGGTDTQYF. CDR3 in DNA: TGTGCCAGCAGTCGGGGGGGAGGGACAGATACGCAGTATTTT.

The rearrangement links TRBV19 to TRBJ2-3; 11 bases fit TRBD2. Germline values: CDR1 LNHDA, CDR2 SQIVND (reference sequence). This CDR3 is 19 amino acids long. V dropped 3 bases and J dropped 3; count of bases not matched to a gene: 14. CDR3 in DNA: TGTGCCAGTAGTATGAGTGGTAGCGGGGGGGCCGTGGGTACAGATACGCAGTATTTT. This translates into CASSMSGSGGAVGTDTQYF.

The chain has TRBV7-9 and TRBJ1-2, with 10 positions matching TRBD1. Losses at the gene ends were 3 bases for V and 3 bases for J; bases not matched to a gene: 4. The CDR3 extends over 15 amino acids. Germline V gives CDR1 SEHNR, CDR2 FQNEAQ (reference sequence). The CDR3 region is CASSLTGGAHYGYTF. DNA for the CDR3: TGTGCCAGCAGCTTGACAGGGGGCGCACACTATGGCTACACCTTC.

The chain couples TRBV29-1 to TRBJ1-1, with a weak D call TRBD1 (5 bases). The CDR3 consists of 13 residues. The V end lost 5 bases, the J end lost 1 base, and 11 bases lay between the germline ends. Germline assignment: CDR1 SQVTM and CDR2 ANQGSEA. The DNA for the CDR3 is TGCAGCGTTTCTCATGGGGGGAACACTGAAGCTTTCTTT. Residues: CSVSHGGNTEAFF.

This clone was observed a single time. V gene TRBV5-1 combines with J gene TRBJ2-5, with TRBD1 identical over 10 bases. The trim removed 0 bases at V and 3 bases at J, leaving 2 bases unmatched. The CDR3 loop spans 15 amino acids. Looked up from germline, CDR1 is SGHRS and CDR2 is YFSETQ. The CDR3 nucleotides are TGCGCCAGCAGCTTGGCAGGGACAGGGGAAGAGACCCAGTACTTC. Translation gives CASSLAGTGEETQYF.

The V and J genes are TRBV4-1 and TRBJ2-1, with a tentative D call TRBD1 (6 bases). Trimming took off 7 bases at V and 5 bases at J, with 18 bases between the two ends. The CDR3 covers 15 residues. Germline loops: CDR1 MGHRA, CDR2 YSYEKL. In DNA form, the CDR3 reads TGCGCCAGCACCCCGACCGGGACACTGAACAATGAGCAGTTCTTC. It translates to CASTPTGTLNNEQFF.

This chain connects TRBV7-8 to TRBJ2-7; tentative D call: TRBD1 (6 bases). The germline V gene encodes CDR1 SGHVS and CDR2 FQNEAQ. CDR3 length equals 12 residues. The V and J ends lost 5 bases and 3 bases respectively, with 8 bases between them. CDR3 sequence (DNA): TGTGCCAGCAGCCAGGGGTTCTACGAGCAGTACTTC. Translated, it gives CASSQGFYEQYF. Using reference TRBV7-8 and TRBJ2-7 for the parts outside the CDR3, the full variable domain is GAGVSQSPRYKVAKRGQDVALRCDPISGHVSLFWYQQALGQGPEFLTYFQNEAQLDKSGLPSDRFFAERPEGSVSTLKIQRTQQEDSAVYLCASSQGFYEQYFGPGTRLTVT.

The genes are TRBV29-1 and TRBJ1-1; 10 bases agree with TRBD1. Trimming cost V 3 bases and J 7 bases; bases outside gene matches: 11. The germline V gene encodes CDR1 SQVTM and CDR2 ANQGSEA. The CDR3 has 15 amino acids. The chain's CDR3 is CSVDAGQGVSSEAFF. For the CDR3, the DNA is TGCAGCGTTGACGCCGGACAGGGGGTATCTAGTGAAGCTTTCTTT.

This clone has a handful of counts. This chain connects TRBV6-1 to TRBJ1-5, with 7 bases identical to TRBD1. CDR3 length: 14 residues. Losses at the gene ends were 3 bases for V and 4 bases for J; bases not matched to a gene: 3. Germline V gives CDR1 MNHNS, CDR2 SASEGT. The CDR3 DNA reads TGTGCCAGCAGTGACAGGGGGAGAAATCAGCCCCAGCATTTT. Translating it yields CASSDRGRNQPQHF.

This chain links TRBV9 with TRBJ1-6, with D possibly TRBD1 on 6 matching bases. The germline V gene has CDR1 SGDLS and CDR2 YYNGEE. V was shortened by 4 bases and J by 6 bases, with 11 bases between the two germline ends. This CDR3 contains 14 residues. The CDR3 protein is CASSPRTANSPLHF. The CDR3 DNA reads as TGTGCCAGCAGCCCCAGGACAGCTAATTCACCCCTCCACTTT.

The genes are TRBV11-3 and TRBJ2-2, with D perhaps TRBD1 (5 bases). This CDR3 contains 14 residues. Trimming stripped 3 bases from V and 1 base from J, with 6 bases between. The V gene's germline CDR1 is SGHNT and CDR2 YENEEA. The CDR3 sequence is CASSLTVNTGELFF. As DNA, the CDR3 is TGTGCCAGCAGCTTGACAGTGAACACCGGGGAGCTGTTTTTT.